This entry lists 5 T cell receptor beta chains sequenced from one sample in a study of vaccination and CD4 T cells after COVID-19. These receptors are not linked to any known antigen. Once obtained from cultured CD4+ T cells, the DNA was sequenced using the Oncomine TCR Beta short-read assay. TCRdb re-called the PCR reads with MiXCR, one entry per CDR3 protein. The sample shows some 7,000 distinct CDR3 sequences, under 45% of them seen only once. Described treatment: roughly 11-day PBMC culture with coronavirus spike peptide pools or control peptides (ViraFEST assay). Collection of the unexposed donor's CD4+ T cells took place before the COVID-19 pandemic (2011-2018). Sequences were obtained from CD4+ T cells from blood, cultured in vitro. Every receptor here comes from a human donor in good health.

This clonotype was recorded once. The genes are TRBV9 and TRBJ2-1, with 10 positions matching TRBD2. V shed 3 bases, J shed 9 bases, and the junction held 6 bases outside the gene matches. Germline V lookup: CDR1 SGDLS, CDR2 YYNGEE. There are 14 residues in the CDR3. For the CDR3, the DNA is TGTGCCAGCAGCGGGCCAGCGGGGGGGCCTGAGCAGTTCTTC. This gives the protein CASSGPAGGPEQFF.

This clonotype was counted only a few times. V usage is TRBV30 and J usage is TRBJ1-2; maybe TRBD1 (5 bases). The CDR3 runs 12 residues. Per the germline V gene, CDR1 is GTSNPN and CDR2 is SVGIG (reference sequence). Trimming stripped 2 bases from V and 6 bases from J, with 10 bases between. The CDR3 protein is CAWSPEGDGYTF. In nucleotides, the CDR3 is TGTGCCTGGAGTCCTGAAGGGGATGGCTACACCTTC.

The rearrangement uses TRBV7-9 and TRBJ1-2, with D perhaps matching TRBD1 (6 bases). Trimming cost V 5 bases and J 4 bases, with 8 bases left between them. CDR1 is SEHNR and CDR2 is FQNEAQ in the germline V gene (reference sequence). The CDR3 has 12 residues. CDR3 nucleotides: TGTGCCAGCAGCCCACAGGGCTATGGCTACACCTTC. Its protein is CASSPQGYGYTF.

This clonotype was observed a handful of times. The chain recombines TRBV15 with TRBJ2-3; 11 bases fit TRBD2. The germline V gene encodes CDR1 LNHNV and CDR2 YYDKDF (reference sequence). CDR3 length: 15 residues. The V gene end was trimmed by 6 bases and the J gene end by 4 bases; junction bases not matched to a gene: 6. CDR3 sequence reads: CATSLSGGEADTQYF. The CDR3 DNA is TGTGCCACCAGTCTTAGCGGGGGGGAAGCAGATACGCAGTATTTT.

This clonotype was detected only a few times. The rearrangement joins TRBV11-2 to TRBJ2-5; D is perhaps TRBD1 (5 bases). V lost 4 bases and J lost 5, with 14 bases in between. Looked up from germline, CDR1 is SGHAT and CDR2 is FQNNGV. The CDR3 runs 14 residues. The CDR3 spells CASSSHVGAETQYF. The CDR3 DNA follows: TGTGCCAGCAGCTCCCACGTAGGGGCGGAGACCCAGTACTTC.